Below are 27 T cell receptor beta chains sequenced from a single sample in a study of beta chain features in type 1 diabetes. Whole-study findings and limits: Moderate yet significant TCRB CDR3 shortening was seen in Type 1 diabetes patients in all four CD4+ subsets.

For these TCRs, the target antigens are not known. Isolated RNA was reverse transcribed in full, so expressed TCRB transcripts were sequenced. Clones were sequenced by immunoSEQ multiplex PCR, and TCRdb holds only the in-frame ones, with some missing. The table has about 340,000 clones, 7% to 10% seen once. Sequencing was carried out using central memory CD4+ T cells from blood. These TCRs come from a young man with type 1 diabetes.

This chain links TRBV7-2 with TRBJ1-5, with TRBD1 as a possible D gene (6 bases). The ends were cut back, 2 bases at V and 7 bases at J, with 15 bases in the middle. CDR3 size: 15 residues. The germline V gene encodes CDR1 SGHTA and CDR2 FQGNSA. The CDR3 DNA reads as TGTGCCAGCAGCTTAAACGCAGGGGTCGGACAGCCCCAGCATTTT. This translates into CASSLNAGVGQPQHF.

The chain recombines TRBV28 with TRBJ2-7; 11 bases align to TRBD1. CDR3 size: 15 residues. Germline lookup yields CDR1 MDHEN and CDR2 SYDVKM. J lost 3 bases, V lost 4 bases, and 5 bases had no gene match. Here the CDR3 DNA reads TGTGCCAGCAGTTCCGGACAGGGGGCTTTCTACGAGCAGTACTTC. Translating it yields CASSSGQGAFYEQYF.

This clone was counted between two and nine times. The chain combines TRBV15 with TRBJ2-5; the D is unclear. Germline V gene sequence: CDR1 LNHNV, CDR2 YYDKDF (reference sequence). V was trimmed by 0 bases and J by 4 bases, leaving 12 bases between them. This CDR3 has 15 residues. The CDR3, as DNA: TGTGCCACCAGCAGAGATCGGTTTGGAATAGAGACCCAGTACTTC. Its protein product is CATSRDRFGIETQYF.

This clone was detected only a few times. The J gene is TRBJ1-2, the V gene TRBV7-9, with TRBD1 matching 7 bases. Germline V gene lookup returns CDR1 SEHNR and CDR2 FQNEAQ (reference sequence). The CDR3 is made up of 14 amino acids. The V gene end was trimmed by 9 bases and the J gene end by 2 bases; junction bases not matched to a gene: 9. CDR3 amino acids: CASIKGQSNYGYTF. The CDR3 DNA reads TGTGCCAGTATTAAGGGACAGTCCAACTATGGCTACACCTTC.

The J gene is TRBJ2-5, the V gene TRBV2; tentative D call: TRBD1 (6 bases). V gave up 5 bases and J gave up 3 bases, with 10 bases separating them. The CDR3 loop spans 13 amino acids. Germline loops: CDR1 SNHLY, CDR2 FYNNEI. CDR3: CASSRDTEETQYF. CDR3 DNA sequence: TGTGCCAGCAGTAGGGACACCGAAGAGACCCAGTACTTC.

This clone was seen many times. This sequence joins TRBV28 and TRBJ1-2; the D gene is possibly TRBD1 (6 bases). The germline V gene encodes CDR1 MDHEN and CDR2 SYDVKM. The CDR3 runs 13 residues. V dropped 2 bases and J dropped 6 bases, with 10 bases sitting between them. CDR3 amino acids: CASSLLQGDGYTF. The CDR3 DNA is TGTGCCAGCAGTTTACTACAGGGCGATGGCTACACCTTC.

For the CDR3, the DNA is TGTGCCAGCAGTGAACTGGGACAGGGGGACACTGAAGCTTTCTTT. This sequence encodes CASSELGQGDTEAFF. The rearrangement uses TRBV2 and TRBJ1-1; 11 positions agree with TRBD1. The germline gives CDR1 SNHLY, CDR2 FYNNEI. V lost 2 bases to trimming and J lost 3 bases; unmatched junction nucleotides: 2. The CDR3 has 15 residues. Drawing the rest from reference TRBV2 and TRBJ1-1, the complete variable domain is EPEVTQTPSHQVTQMGQEVILRCVPISNHLYFYWYRQILGQKVEFLVSFYNNEISEKSEIFDDQFSVERPDGSNFTLKIRSTKLEDSAMYFCASSELGQGDTEAFFGQGTRLTVV.

In this sample, this clone turned up a few times. The chain recombines TRBV6-6 with TRBJ1-5; weak D call: TRBD1 (5 bases). Looked up from germline, CDR1 is MNHNY and CDR2 is SVGAGI (reference sequence). Between the trimmed V and J ends, which lost 5 bases and 1 base, there was a span of 12 bases. The CDR3 sequence is 15 residues long. The CDR3 coding sequence is TGTGCCAGCAGTACTACTCGACAGAGCAATCAGCCCCAGCATTTT. This encodes CASSTTRQSNQPQHF.

The table lists this clone with many counts. The V call is TRBV12-2, the J call TRBJ2-3; the table names TRBD1, a call not compared with the DNA. TRBV12-2 is a listed pseudogene. The CDR3 consists of 14 residues. CDR3 loop: CASRLARVARTQYF. DNA for the CDR3: TGTGCAAGTCGCTTAGCCAGGGTGGCCCGGACGCAGTATTTT.

The chain uses TRBV29-1 and TRBJ2-6; unclear D gene. There are 15 residues in the CDR3. Trimming cost V 6 bases and J 0 bases, with 12 bases left between them. CDR1 is SQVTM, CDR2 ANQGSEA, per germline. The CDR3 loop is CSVSITHSGANVLTF. The CDR3 DNA reads as TGCAGCGTATCGATAACGCACTCTGGGGCCAACGTCCTGACTTTC.

This clone was seen a few times. The V gene is TRBV30, the J gene TRBJ2-5; D is unresolved. Germline V gene sequence: CDR1 GTSNPN, CDR2 SVGIG (reference sequence). The CDR3 is made up of 11 amino acids. The V end lost 2 bases, the J end lost 5 bases, and 6 bases lay between the germline ends. The CDR3 DNA follows: TGTGCCTGGAGTCTTAGGGAGACCCAGTACTTC. Its protein is CAWSLRETQYF.

The chain has TRBV6-6 and TRBJ1-1; D is uncertain. V was shortened by 8 bases and J by 6 bases, with 13 bases between the two germline ends. Germline CDR1 reads MNHNY; CDR2 reads SVGAGI (reference sequence). The CDR3 runs 12 residues. Here the CDR3 DNA reads TGTGCCAGCTCTTGGTTATCCGCTGAAGCTTTCTTT. Protein: CASSWLSAEAFF.

This clone was counted many times. The V and J genes are TRBV5-1 and TRBJ2-5; a weak D match, TRBD2 (5 bases). The CDR3 covers 15 residues. V was shortened by 5 bases and J by 4 bases, with 18 bases between the two germline ends. CDR1 is SGHRS, CDR2 YFSETQ, per germline. This CDR3 reads CASRFRTGMAETQYF. CDR3 bases: TGCGCCAGCAGATTTCGCACGGGGATGGCAGAGACCCAGTACTTC.

In this sample, this clone turned up a few times. The chain is built from TRBV29-1 and TRBJ2-1; D possibly corresponds to TRBD1 (6 bases). Deletions cut 0 bases from V and 8 bases from J, with 11 bases between. The CDR3 sequence is 13 residues long. Germline loops: CDR1 SQVTM, CDR2 ANQGSEA. DNA of the CDR3: TGCAGCGTTGAAGATGACTGGACAGATGAGCAGTTCTTC. Translated, it gives CSVEDDWTDEQFF.

This clone was picked up many times. J is TRBJ2-1 and V is TRBV27, with TRBD2 matching 7 bases. CDR3 length: 16 residues. Germline CDR1 reads MNHEY; CDR2 reads SMNVEV (reference sequence). V was pared by 6 bases and J by 7 bases, with 15 bases of the junction left unmatched. CDR3 protein: CASSPAVRAGTNEQFF. CDR3 coding DNA: TGTGCCAGCAGCCCGGCAGTCCGAGCGGGGACTAATGAGCAGTTCTTC.

The rearrangement links TRBV5-1 to TRBJ2-5; 9 bases agree with TRBD1. The germline CDR1 and CDR2 sequences are SGHRS and YFSETQ. V was pared by 0 bases and J by 4 bases, with 4 bases of the junction left unmatched. The CDR3 has 15 residues. CDR3 DNA: TGCGCCAGCAGCTTGGCCCAGACAGGGGGAGAGACCCAGTACTTC. It is translated as CASSLAQTGGETQYF.

Only a few counts were recorded for this clone. J is TRBJ2-1 and V is TRBV7-9; 8 bases fit TRBD2. The CDR3 has 15 amino acids. V gave up 5 bases and J gave up 11 bases; unmatched junction bases: 14. Germline V gene lookup returns CDR1 SEHNR and CDR2 FQNEAQ (reference sequence). CDR3 DNA: TGTGCCAGCAGCAAGTCAACCGAATCGGGGGGGAAGCAGTTCTTC. Protein: CASSKSTESGGKQFF.

The table lists this clone with a few counts. This chain joins TRBV7-2 and TRBJ1-5, with 9 bases matching TRBD1. With V trimmed by 5 bases and J by 6 bases, 5 bases remained unmatched. Germline V CDR1 and CDR2: SGHTA, FQGNSA. The CDR3 runs 14 residues. The CDR3 DNA reads as TGTGCCAGCAGCCCTACAGGGGGCCCTCAGCCCCAGCATTTT. This codes for CASSPTGGPQPQHF.

With respect to this clone: A read error may be the cause here, since a much bigger clone is one base away. Other DNA variants within this sample encode the same CDR3. The chain joins TRBV12-5 to TRBJ1-1; D remains unclear. Germline V gene lookup returns CDR1 LGHNT and CDR2 FRNRAP. CDR3 length equals 13 residues. The CDR3 DNA reads as TGTGCTAGTGGGTTGGAACCGGGGTTTGAAGCTTTCTTT. Its protein product is CASGLEPGFEAFF.

The chain carries TRBV7-2 and TRBJ2-3; a possible D gene is TRBD2 (5 bases). CDR3 length: 14 residues. V lost 4 bases, J lost 6 bases, and 14 bases lay in between. CDR1 is SGHTA and CDR2 is FQGNSA in the germline V gene. CDR3 sequence: CASSYVSGSDTQYF. CDR3 nucleotide sequence: TGTGCCAGCAGCTATGTCTCGGGGTCGGATACGCAGTATTTT.

The chain links TRBV5-1 to TRBJ1-3; D call uncertain. Looked up from germline, CDR1 is SGHRS and CDR2 is YFSETQ. The CDR3 extends over 13 amino acids. V lost 0 bases and J lost 4, with 5 bases in between. In DNA, the CDR3 is TGCGCCAGCAGCTTGGCGGACGGAAACACCATATATTTT. It translates to CASSLADGNTIYF.

This clone occurred a few times. This sequence joins TRBV7-9 and TRBJ2-7; possible D gene TRBD2, 6 bases. V was shortened by 1 base and J by 12 bases, with 13 bases between the two germline ends. The CDR3 runs to 12 residues. In germline, CDR1 is SEHNR, CDR2 FQNEAQ (reference sequence). The CDR3: CASSLVGGESYF. The CDR3, as DNA: TGTGCCAGCAGCTTAGTGGGCGGGGAGTCGTACTTC.

This clone turned up a few times. The sample holds other DNA sequences that translate to the same CDR3. The chain carries TRBV10-3 and TRBJ2-3; D is uncertain. Looked up from germline, CDR1 is ENHRY and CDR2 is SYGVKD. There are 14 residues in the CDR3. Trimming shortened V by 0 bases and J by 1 base, and 5 bases separated the two germline ends. The DNA of the CDR3 is TGTGCCATCAGTGAGTCTACAGGCACAGATACGCAGTATTTT. This translates into CAISESTGTDTQYF.

This chain joins TRBV28 and TRBJ1-5; TRBD1 matches 7 bases. The CDR3 is 16 amino acids. Trimming took 7 bases from V and 2 from J; bases not matched to a gene: 11. Germline V gene lookup returns CDR1 MDHEN and CDR2 SYDVKM. The CDR3 region is CASILGGGAGNQPQHF. The DNA for the CDR3 is TGTGCCAGCATTCTCGGAGGGGGCGCAGGCAATCAGCCCCAGCATTTT.

In the case of this clone: Possible read error: a much larger clone is one base away. This same CDR3 is encoded by further DNA sequences in the sample. The chain combines TRBV5-4 with TRBJ2-3; D unclear. Germline V CDR1 and CDR2: SGHNT, YYREEE (reference sequence). The CDR3 runs to 12 residues. The V gene lost 0 bases and the J gene lost 4 bases, with 3 bases spanning the gap. The CDR3 DNA reads as TGTGCCAGCAGCTTGGAAGCAGATACGCAGTATTTT. Protein sequence: CASSLEADTQYF. Supplemented by reference TRBV5-4 and TRBJ2-3, the full variable domain reads ETGVTQSPTHLIKTRGQQVTLRCSSQSGHNTVSWYQQALGQGPQFIFQYYREEENGRGNFPPRFSGLQFPNYSSELNVNALELDDSALYLCASSLEADTQYFGPGTRLTVL.

The genes are TRBV7-8 and TRBJ2-7, with 9 positions matching TRBD2. J lost 2 bases, V lost 0 bases, and 14 bases had no gene match. Per germline, CDR1 SGHVS and CDR2 FQNEAQ. The CDR3 is 19 amino acids. DNA of the CDR3: TGTGCCAGCAGCTTAGCGGCTGGGACTAGCTGGGTGATGACCTACGAGCAGTACTTC. Its protein product is CASSLAAGTSWVMTYEQYF.

This clone has a handful of counts. Other DNA sequences in the sample encode the same CDR3. The chain recombines TRBV11-3 with TRBJ2-1; D uncertain. This CDR3 region has 13 residues. With 1 base removed from V and 5 bases from J, the gap between germline ends came to 6 bases. The germline V gene has CDR1 SGHNT and CDR2 YENEEA. The CDR3 nucleotides are TGTGCCAGCAGCTTAGTGGCCAACAATGAGCAGTTCTTC. This codes for CASSLVANNEQFF.